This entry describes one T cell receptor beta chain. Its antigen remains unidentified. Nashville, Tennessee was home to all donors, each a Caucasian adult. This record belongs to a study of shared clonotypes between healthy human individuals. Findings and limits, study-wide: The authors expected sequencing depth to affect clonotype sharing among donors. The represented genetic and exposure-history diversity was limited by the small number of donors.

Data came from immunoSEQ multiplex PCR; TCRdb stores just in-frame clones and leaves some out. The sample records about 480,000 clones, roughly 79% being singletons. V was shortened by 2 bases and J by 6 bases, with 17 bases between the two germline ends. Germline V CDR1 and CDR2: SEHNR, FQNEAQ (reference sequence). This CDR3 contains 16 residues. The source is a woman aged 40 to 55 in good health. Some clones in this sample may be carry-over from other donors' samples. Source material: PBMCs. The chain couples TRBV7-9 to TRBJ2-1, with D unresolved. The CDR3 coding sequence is TGTGCCAGCAGCTTAAAAGAGACTTCCTCCCGCAATGAGCAGTTCTTC. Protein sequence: CASSLKETSSRNEQFF.